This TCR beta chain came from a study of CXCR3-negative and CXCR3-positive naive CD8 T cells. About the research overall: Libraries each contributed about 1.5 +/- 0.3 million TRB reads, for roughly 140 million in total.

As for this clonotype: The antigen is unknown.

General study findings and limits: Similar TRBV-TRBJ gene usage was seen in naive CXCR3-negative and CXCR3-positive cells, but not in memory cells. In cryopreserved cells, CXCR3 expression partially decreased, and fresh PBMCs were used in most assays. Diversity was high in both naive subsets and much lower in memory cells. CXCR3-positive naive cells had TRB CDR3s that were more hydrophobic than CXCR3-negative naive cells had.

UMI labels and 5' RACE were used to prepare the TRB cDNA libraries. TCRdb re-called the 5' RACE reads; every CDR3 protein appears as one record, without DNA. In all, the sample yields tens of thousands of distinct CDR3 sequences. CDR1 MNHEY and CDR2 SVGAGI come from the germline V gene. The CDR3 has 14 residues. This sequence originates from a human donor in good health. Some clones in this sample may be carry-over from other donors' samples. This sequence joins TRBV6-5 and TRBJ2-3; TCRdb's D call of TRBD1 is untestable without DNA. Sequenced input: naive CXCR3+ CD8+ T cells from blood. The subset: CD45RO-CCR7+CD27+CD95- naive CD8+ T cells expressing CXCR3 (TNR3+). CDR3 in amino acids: CASSLRPQGDTQYF.